This T cell receptor (beta chain) was captured in a study of T cells in localized non-small cell lung cancer (TCRdb year 2020). About the study as a whole: T cell repertoires of more than 200 early-stage NSCLC patients were analyzed, with tumors being compared against uninvolved tumor-adjacent lungs. The cohort consisted of a few hundred treatment-naive NSCLC patients whose localized lung tumors had been resected. The mean age of the NSCLC patients was about 62 years, with 120 to 150 men and approximately 100 women.

At diagnosis, peripheral blood, uninvolved tumor-adjacent lung and tumor were collected and stored as a combination of fresh-frozen and FFPE material. Blood samples were analyzed as peripheral blood mononuclear cells for TCR repertoire profiling. The immunoSEQ Assay was used to sequence TCR beta CDR3 regions from DNA. The original methods were these. To compute T cell density, TCR beta template counts were normalized to usable DNA, which was estimated by amplifying housekeeping genes. Richness was estimated with the preseqR package, extrapolating to 400,000 templates for PBMC samples and 120,000 templates for tissue samples. Clonality was defined as one minus Pielou's evenness. To identify tissue-enriched TCRs, differential abundance testing was run on productive amino-acid clonotypes with a minimum total count of 5 and an alpha of 0.1. Repertoire overlap between compartments was quantified with the Jaccard Index and Morisita Overlap Index. GLIPH clustered TCR beta CDR3s with public tetramer-defined viral CDR3s; viral motifs required at least three viral sequences plus V-gene enrichment. TCRdb holds this immuneACCESS table with in-frame rearrangements only. Some clones are missing; in checked studies, unresolved V genes explain under half, and the rest has no known cause. V, J and clone size reflect that table, while D and trimming were determined from the DNA. Present in this sample are roughly 67,000 clones, roughly four fifths of which were seen just once. The ten largest clones represent roughly 12% of the sample.

The study at large found these results: The highest T cell clonality was observed in uninvolved tumor-adjacent lung, where clonality exceeded that of tumor, suggesting that antigenic responses were more focused in uninvolved tumor-adjacent lung. Because multi-region tumor sequencing was not performed, intratumor heterogeneity could not be ruled out. Because the study design was exploratory, TCR variables were selected using unadjusted p-values without false-discovery rate correction. Longer overall survival was associated with higher T cell density in blood, whereas shorter survival was associated with higher clonality in adjacent lung. Of the top 100 tumor clones, a median of roughly 53 were detected in paired uninvolved adjacent lung; about 26 were also among that lung's top 100.

Taken from cysteine to phenylalanine, the CDR3 has 13 residues. Only the CDR3 DNA is retained, 39 bases long and in frame from the first base. The trim is 3 bases for V and 3 bases for J, with a gap of 8 bases between the germline ends. The germline V gene specifies SGHVS as CDR1 and FNYEAQ as CDR2. Notes on this clone: Its binding antigen is unknown. Base qualities are not recorded, but no much larger clone differs from it by a single base.

Sequenced here: peripheral blood, sampled before any cancer treatment. The sequence came from a female donor of 60 years or more with stage I lung adenocarcinoma. This chain is built from TRBV7-6 and TRBJ1-1, with the D gene not clear enough to name. CDR3 protein: CASSLTLYTEAFF. The nucleotide sequence is TGTGCCAGCAGCTTGACTCTTTACACTGAAGCTTTCTTT.